What follows are 8 T cell receptor beta chains derived from one specimen sequenced in a study of monozygotic twins with inflammatory bowel disease. After re-calling the 5' RACE reads, TCRdb lists one entry per CDR3 protein, DNA absent. The table lists 150,000 to 200,000 distinct CDR3 sequences, with about 8% in the top ten. The sample consisted of blood. These receptors all come from a human donor with ulcerative colitis or Crohn's disease, or a healthy co-twin of an affected twin (not recorded which).

The V call is TRBV7-2, the J call TRBJ2-5; the D gene TCRdb calls, TRBD1, cannot be checked with no DNA. Germline V CDR1 and CDR2: SGHTA, FQGNSA. The CDR3 extends over 14 amino acids. CDR3 amino acids: CASSKGGYQETQYF.

This chain connects TRBV20-1 to TRBJ2-7. The CDR3 consists of 14 residues. The germline V gene has CDR1 DFQATT and CDR2 SNEGSKA (reference sequence). CDR3 sequence reads: CSARDDHNSYEQYF.

The chain uses TRBV28 and TRBJ1-5; as DNA is missing, the TRBD1 call by TCRdb cannot be tested. Germline assignment: CDR1 MDHEN and CDR2 SYDVKM. This CDR3 contains 16 residues. CDR3 sequence reads: CASSFNTGGGYQPQHF.

The chain carries TRBV12-3 or TRBV12-4 and TRBJ2-3; TCRdb's D call, TRBD1, is unchecked because there is no DNA. CDR3 size: 17 residues. This CDR3 is CASSRLGSTVSTDTQYF.

CDR3 sequence: CSASGDTASNQPQHF. The chain is built from TRBV20-1 and TRBJ1-5; TCRdb selects TRBD1, and the lack of DNA leaves this call unchecked. Germline V gives CDR1 DFQATT, CDR2 SNEGSKA (reference sequence). The CDR3 consists of 15 residues.

The chain joins TRBV7-9 to TRBJ1-6; the TCRdb D gene call, TRBD1, has no DNA to confirm it. The length of the CDR3 is 15 residues. Per the germline V gene, CDR1 is SEHNR and CDR2 is FQNEAQ (reference sequence). The CDR3 spells CASRRTGSYNSPLHF.

The rearrangement uses TRBV7-9 and TRBJ2-1; there is no DNA to check the TCRdb D call of TRBD1. Germline V lookup: CDR1 SEHNR, CDR2 FQNEAQ (reference sequence). The CDR3 loop spans 12 amino acids. CDR3 in amino acids: CASSMGVNEQFF. Variable domain in full (rest from reference TRBV7-9 and TRBJ2-1): DTGVSQNPRHKITKRGQNVTFRCDPISEHNRLYWYRQTLGQGPEFLTYFQNEAQLEKSRLLSDRFSAERPKGSFSTLEIQRTEQGDSAMYLCASSMGVNEQFFGPGTRLTVL.

The J gene is TRBJ2-5, the V gene TRBV4-1. The CDR3 length is 15 residues. The germline V gene has CDR1 MGHRA and CDR2 YSYEKL. CDR3 region: CASSQVWAEQETQYF.